This TCR beta chain was observed in a study of OX40 agonist ivuxolimab in advanced cancers. Looking at the study overall: Each dose-escalation patient presented with hepatocellular carcinoma, melanoma, renal cell or head and neck cancer. Subjects had a mean age of roughly 57 years, with a range of roughly 23 to 79; 82.7% were male.

The CDR3 is made up of 14 amino acids. Unmatched junction bases numbered 3, after V lost 4 bases and J lost 4 bases. Germline lookup yields CDR1 SGHDT and CDR2 YYEEEE. With regard to this clone: Its antigen is as yet unknown.

Study-wide results and limits: Clonal expansion by week 6 occurred in CD4+ and CD8+ blood T cells (at 0.1 to 3.0 mg/kg). Normalized expansion of T-cell clones was also low for some nonresponders.

TCRdb's copy holds only in-frame clones and misses some; the assay was immunoSEQ multiplex PCR. The table has about 19,000 clones, about 86% seen once. This sequence was found in an adult with an advanced solid tumor such as melanoma, head and neck, liver or kidney cancer. This material consisted of CD4+ or CD8+ T cells sorted from blood, taken in a trial of the OX40 agonist ivuxolimab. The chain couples TRBV5-6 to TRBJ1-2; 11 bases line up with TRBD1. The CDR3 reads CASSGDRGFYGYTF. In nucleotides, the CDR3 is TGTGCCAGCAGCGGGGACAGGGGGTTCTATGGCTACACCTTC.